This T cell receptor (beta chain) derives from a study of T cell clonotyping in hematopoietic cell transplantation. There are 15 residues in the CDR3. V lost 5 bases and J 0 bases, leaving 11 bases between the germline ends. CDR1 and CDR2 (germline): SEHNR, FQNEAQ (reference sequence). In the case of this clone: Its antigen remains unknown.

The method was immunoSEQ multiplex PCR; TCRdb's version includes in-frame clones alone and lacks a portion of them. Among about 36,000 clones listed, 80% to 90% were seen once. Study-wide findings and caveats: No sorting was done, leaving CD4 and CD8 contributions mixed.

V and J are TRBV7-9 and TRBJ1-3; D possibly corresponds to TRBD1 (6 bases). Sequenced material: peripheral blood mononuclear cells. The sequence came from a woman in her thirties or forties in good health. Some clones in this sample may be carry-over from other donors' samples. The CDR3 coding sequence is TGTGCCAGCAGCCCCAGGGGCAGCTCTGGAAACACCATATATTTT. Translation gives CASSPRGSSGNTIYF.